This T cell receptor beta chain was captured by sequencing in a study of CD8+CD57+ T cells in acquired aplastic anemia. As for the study in general: DNA from sorted CD4+ and CD8+ cells averaged about 3.2 ug. Among healthy donors, CD4+ cells averaged approximately 11 million reads.

The use of genomic DNA as template underpinned the TCR beta VDJ and CDR3 profiling. TCRdb re-analysed the reads in MiXCR, keeping a single row per CDR3 protein. The sample carries fewer than 200,000 distinct CDR3 sequences, approximately 40% recorded once. Trimming cost V 7 bases and J 4 bases; bases outside gene matches: 3. The CDR3 has 12 amino acids. Germline loops: CDR1 SQVTM, CDR2 ANQGSEA. The specimen sequenced was sorted CD4+, CD8+, or CD8+CD57+ T cells (not recorded which) from PBMCs. This chain uses TRBV29-1 with TRBJ1-2, with 10 nucleotides matching TRBD1. This receptor was obtained from a human donor in good health. This CDR3 reads CSGGTGVYGYTF. CDR3 nucleotides: TGCAGCGGGGGGACAGGGGTCTATGGCTACACCTTC. The complete variable domain, with remaining parts taken from reference TRBV29-1 and TRBJ1-2, reads SAVISQKPSRDICQRGTSLTIQCQVDSQVTMMFWYRQQPGQSLTLIATANQGSEATYESGFVIDKFPISRPNLTFSTLTVSNMSPEDSSIYLCSGGTGVYGYTFGSGTRLTVV.